The 30 T cell receptor beta chains listed next were all sequenced from one sample in a study of blood T cell repertoires in COVID-19. Generated by immunoSEQ multiplex PCR, the TCRdb table keeps only in-frame clones and is missing some. This repertoire shows around 200,000 clones, just over 85% found once; its top ten account for 4.4%. The sequenced material came from peripheral blood. The receptors shown here come from a man over 45 with acute or convalescent COVID-19.

This chain uses TRBV6-5 with TRBJ1-5; no clear D. The germline V gene has CDR1 MNHEY and CDR2 SVGAGI. Trimming took off 6 bases at V and 6 bases at J, with 15 bases between the two ends. The CDR3 is 14 residues long. In DNA form, the CDR3 reads TGTGCCAGCAGCCAGGCGATACGGGGTCAGCCCCAGCATTTT. The encoded protein is CASSQAIRGQPQHF.

The rearrangement links TRBV29-1 to TRBJ1-1, with a possible D match to TRBD1 (5 bases). The CDR3 covers 11 residues. Germline CDR1 reads SQVTM; CDR2 reads ANQGSEA. V lost 7 bases and J 5 bases, leaving 11 bases between the germline ends. CDR3 bases: TGCAGCGCTGGGGAGGGGACTGAAGCTTTCTTT. Translated: CSAGEGTEAFF. Full variable domain (remainder filled in from reference TRBV29-1 and TRBJ1-1): SAVISQKPSRDICQRGTSLTIQCQVDSQVTMMFWYRQQPGQSLTLIATANQGSEATYESGFVIDKFPISRPNLTFSTLTVSNMSPEDSSIYLCSAGEGTEAFFGQGTRLTVV.

A note on this clone: The sample holds other DNA sequences that translate to the same CDR3. The rearrangement links TRBV18 to TRBJ1-1; weak D call: TRBD1 (5 bases). Trimming stripped 3 bases from V and 4 bases from J, with 12 bases between. Germline lookup yields CDR1 KGHSH and CDR2 LQKENI. This CDR3 contains 14 residues. The CDR3 sequence: CASSPREGGTEAFF. The DNA of the CDR3 is TGTGCCAGCTCACCCAGGGAGGGAGGCACTGAAGCTTTCTTT.

This clone was counted once. The chain combines TRBV7-9 with TRBJ1-1; TRBD1 might be the D (5 bases). There are 14 residues in the CDR3. V shed 5 bases and J shed 0 bases, with 10 bases lying between them. CDR1 and CDR2 (germline): SEHNR, FQNEAQ (reference sequence). Written as DNA, the CDR3 is TGTGCCAGCAGCGCGGGACTTCTGAACACTGAAGCTTTCTTT. Translated: CASSAGLLNTEAFF.

V and J are TRBV10-3 and TRBJ1-1; possible D gene TRBD1, 5 bases. The germline V and J ends were trimmed by 6 bases and 2 bases, with 10 bases remaining between them. CDR1 and CDR2 (germline): ENHRY, SYGVKD. The CDR3 runs 13 residues. CDR3 in DNA: TGTGCCATCAGGTCGACAGCTAACACTGAAGCTTTCTTT. It is translated as CAIRSTANTEAFF.

V is TRBV11-2 and J is TRBJ1-2; 7 bases align to TRBD1. With V trimmed by 3 bases and J by 4 bases, 5 bases remained unmatched. The CDR3 loop spans 14 amino acids. Per the germline V gene, CDR1 is SGHAT and CDR2 is FQNNGV. This chain's CDR3 is CASSFAGGGYGYTF. The CDR3 DNA reads TGTGCCAGCAGCTTCGCAGGGGGAGGCTATGGCTACACCTTC.

The rearrangement links TRBV30 to TRBJ1-2; 10 nucleotides match TRBD1. V lost 1 base, J lost 2 bases, and 7 bases stayed unmatched. The CDR3 runs to 16 residues. The germline V gene has CDR1 GTSNPN and CDR2 SVGIG (reference sequence). The CDR3 loop is CAWSGGQGIINYGYTF. In nucleotides, the CDR3 is TGTGCCTGGAGTGGGGGACAGGGGATTATAAACTATGGCTACACCTTC.

This clone was seen ten or more times. This sequence joins TRBV19 and TRBJ1-2; 8 positions agree with TRBD1. Losses at the gene ends were 7 bases for V and 3 bases for J; bases not matched to a gene: 7. This CDR3 has 14 amino acids. Germline loops: CDR1 LNHDA, CDR2 SQIVND (reference sequence). CDR3 nucleotide sequence: TGTGCCAGTAACCCGACAGGGGCGGACTATGGCTACACCTTC. Protein sequence: CASNPTGADYGYTF.

The V gene is TRBV7-3, the J gene TRBJ2-1; the match to TRBD2 covers 8 bases. This CDR3 is built from 17 residues. CDR1 SGHTA and CDR2 FQGTGA come from the germline V gene. Trimming removed 2 bases from V and 4 bases from J; junction bases left unmatched: 10. This CDR3 is CASSLVPLSGEYNEQFF. The CDR3 coding sequence is TGTGCCAGCAGCTTAGTACCCCTTAGCGGGGAGTACAATGAGCAGTTCTTC.

Only one count was recorded for this clone. The identical CDR3 is also encoded by other nucleotide sequences in the sample. In nucleotides, the CDR3 is TGTGCCAGCTCACCGAGGACAGGGGGTAATGAAAAACTGTTTTTT. This translates into CASSPRTGGNEKLFF. The chain links TRBV18 to TRBJ1-4; 10 bases map to TRBD1. V gave up 3 bases and J gave up 4 bases; unmatched junction bases: 2. This CDR3 has 15 residues. Germline values: CDR1 KGHSH, CDR2 LQKENI.

The chain couples TRBV27 to TRBJ1-4; D is ambiguous. The length of the CDR3 is 16 residues. Trimming shortened V by 5 bases and J by 0 bases, and 13 bases separated the two germline ends. Germline values: CDR1 MNHEY, CDR2 SMNVEV (reference sequence). CDR3 bases: TGTGCCAGCAGTATACGGGTACCGACAACTAATGAAAAACTGTTTTTT. Residues: CASSIRVPTTNEKLFF.

This clone was observed a single time. The chain combines TRBV11-1 with TRBJ2-2; D gene uncertain. CDR1 SGHAT and CDR2 FQDESV come from the germline V gene (reference sequence). The CDR3 extends over 13 amino acids. Trimming left V 5 bases short and J 6 bases short, with 10 bases between. In nucleotides, the CDR3 is TGTGCCAGCAGCCTCCAGCGTGCCGGGGAGCTGTTTTTT. Protein: CASSLQRAGELFF.

J is TRBJ1-2 and V is TRBV18; tentatively, D is TRBD1 (5 bases). In germline, CDR1 is KGHSH, CDR2 LQKENI. Trimming stripped 1 base from V and 2 bases from J, with 14 bases between. The CDR3 runs to 16 residues. CDR3 protein: CASSPQESRVNYGYTF. The CDR3, as DNA: TGTGCCAGCTCACCACAGGAGAGCAGGGTCAACTATGGCTACACCTTC.

The rearrangement uses TRBV10-1 and TRBJ1-4; D may be TRBD1 (6 bases). V was pared by 0 bases and J by 8 bases, with 7 bases between. CDR3 size: 13 residues. The germline V gene has CDR1 WNHNN and CDR2 SYGVQD (reference sequence). The CDR3 sequence: CASSESGTEKLFF. DNA of the CDR3: TGCGCCAGCAGTGAGTCGGGGACAGAAAAACTGTTTTTT.

The V and J genes are TRBV2 and TRBJ2-7, with TRBD2 identical over 7 bases. Per germline, CDR1 SNHLY and CDR2 FYNNEI. After removal of 6 bases from V and 3 bases from J, the junction contained 11 bases not matched to a gene. The CDR3 runs 15 residues. Here the CDR3 reads CASRGGPGNIYEQYF. DNA of the CDR3: TGTGCCAGCAGGGGAGGGCCGGGCAATATCTACGAGCAGTACTTC. Full variable domain (missing parts from reference TRBV2 and TRBJ2-7): EPEVTQTPSHQVTQMGQEVILRCVPISNHLYFYWYRQILGQKVEFLVSFYNNEISEKSEIFDDQFSVERPDGSNFTLKIRSTKLEDSAMYFCASRGGPGNIYEQYFGPGTRLTVT.

A few counts support this clone. The CDR3 spells CASSCDRVFDQPQHF. DNA of the CDR3: TGTGCCAGCAGTTGCGACAGGGTGTTCGATCAGCCCCAGCATTTT. This chain connects TRBV6-5 to TRBJ1-5, with 7 bases identical to TRBD1. In germline, CDR1 is MNHEY, CDR2 SVGAGI. The J segment lost 5 bases and the V segment lost 4 bases, leaving 8 bases of the junction unmatched. The CDR3 runs 15 residues.

The chain couples TRBV5-6 to TRBJ2-1, with TRBD1 matching over 10 bases. V trimming: 2 bases; J trimming: 10 bases; junction bases outside the gene matches: 9. Germline loops: CDR1 SGHDT, CDR2 YYEEEE. The CDR3 runs 15 residues. CDR3 DNA: TGTGCCAGCAGCTTTGGTGGGACAGGGGTACGCGAGCAGTTCTTC. This gives the protein CASSFGGTGVREQFF.

The rearrangement links TRBV5-4 to TRBJ1-2, with a tentative D call TRBD1 (5 bases). CDR3 length: 12 amino acids. The V and J ends lost 4 bases and 4 bases respectively, with 8 bases between them. Germline-derived CDR1 and CDR2 are SGHNT and YYREEE (reference sequence). CDR3 loop: CASSPDSYGYTF. The CDR3 DNA is TGTGCCAGCAGCCCCGACAGCTATGGCTACACCTTC.

J is TRBJ2-1 and V is TRBV6-5; 8 bases fit TRBD2. This CDR3 is 14 amino acids long. With 6 bases clipped from V and 4 bases from J, the junction kept 5 bases outside the gene matches. CDR1 is MNHEY and CDR2 is SVGAGI in the germline V gene. CDR3 sequence reads: CASSPAGEYNEQFF. The CDR3 coding sequence is TGTGCCAGCAGCCCAGCGGGGGAGTACAATGAGCAGTTCTTC.

The CDR3 reads CAISESTQGHGGAFF. The CDR3 bases are TGTGCCATCAGTGAGTCGACTCAGGGCCACGGCGGAGCTTTCTTT. The V and J genes are TRBV10-3 and TRBJ1-1, with D maybe TRBD1 (5 bases). This CDR3 spans 15 amino acids. CDR1 and CDR2 (germline): ENHRY, SYGVKD. The V and J ends lost 0 bases and 10 bases respectively, with 18 bases between them.

The chain uses TRBV29-1 and TRBJ2-1; 13 nucleotides line up with TRBD2. V lost 3 bases and J lost 3; bases outside the gene matches: 2. CDR1 and CDR2 (germline): SQVTM, ANQGSEA. CDR3 length: 15 amino acids. DNA of the CDR3: TGCAGCGTTGAGGGGACTAGCGGGGTCTACAATGAGCAGTTCTTC. Translation gives CSVEGTSGVYNEQFF.

The rearrangement uses TRBV2 and TRBJ2-1, with 8 positions matching TRBD2. The CDR3 totals 15 residues. J was trimmed by 6 bases and V by 6 bases; bases with no gene match: 10. CDR1 and CDR2 (germline): SNHLY, FYNNEI. CDR3 residues: CASRVSGVPLNEQFF. The CDR3 DNA reads as TGTGCCAGCAGAGTTAGCGGGGTCCCGCTCAATGAGCAGTTCTTC.

The chain has TRBV6-5 and TRBJ1-2, with 8 bases aligning to TRBD1. Germline V gene lookup returns CDR1 MNHEY and CDR2 SVGAGI. The CDR3 sequence is 15 residues long. With V trimmed by 7 bases and J by 4 bases, 11 bases remained unmatched. The CDR3 loop reads CASNLGQGFSYGYTF. The CDR3 DNA is TGTGCCAGCAACCTCGGACAGGGCTTTTCCTATGGCTACACCTTC.

V is TRBV7-2 and J is TRBJ2-5, with a tentative D call TRBD1 (6 bases). Germline lookup yields CDR1 SGHTA and CDR2 FQGNSA. This CDR3 has 14 amino acids. V shed 0 bases and J shed 5 bases, with 10 bases lying between them. The CDR3 protein is CASSLALRGETQYF. For the CDR3, the DNA is TGTGCCAGCAGCTTAGCCCTGAGGGGGGAGACCCAGTACTTC.

This clone showed up just once. The chain uses TRBV6-6 and TRBJ2-2; perhaps TRBD2 as D (5 bases). The germline V gene has CDR1 MNHNY and CDR2 SVGAGI (reference sequence). CDR3 length: 15 amino acids. The V and J ends lost 6 bases and 0 bases respectively, with 11 bases between them. For the CDR3, the DNA is TGTGCCAGCAGCCGCGAGGGTCCGAACACCGGGGAGCTGTTTTTT. Amino acid sequence: CASSREGPNTGELFF.

The chain combines TRBV2 with TRBJ2-6; 7 bases align to TRBD1. The CDR3 totals 15 residues. Unmatched junction bases numbered 9, after V lost 10 bases and J lost 3 bases. Per germline, CDR1 SNHLY and CDR2 FYNNEI. The CDR3 sequence is CATPPQGYGANVLTF. The CDR3 coding sequence is TGTGCCACGCCCCCACAGGGGTATGGGGCCAACGTCCTGACTTTC.

The chain has TRBV19 and TRBJ1-1; TRBD1 agrees at 10 bases. V was clipped by 1 base and J by 4 bases; unmatched bases: 3. Germline loops: CDR1 LNHDA, CDR2 SQIVND (reference sequence). The CDR3 contains 15 residues. DNA of the CDR3: TGTGCCAGTAGTATAGGGGACAGGGGAGGCACTGAAGCTTTCTTT. Protein sequence: CASSIGDRGGTEAFF.

The chain couples TRBV27 to TRBJ1-3; no clear D. The germline V gene has CDR1 MNHEY and CDR2 SMNVEV (reference sequence). CDR3 size: 13 residues. The V end lost 5 bases, the J end lost 0 bases, and 5 bases lay between the germline ends. CDR3 in amino acids: CASSDSSGNTIYF. The CDR3 nucleotides read TGTGCCAGCAGTGACTCCTCTGGAAACACCATATATTTT.

This chain connects TRBV11-2 to TRBJ1-4, with D perhaps matching TRBD1 (5 bases). This CDR3 has 15 amino acids. Looked up from germline, CDR1 is SGHAT and CDR2 is FQNNGV. V was pared by 3 bases and J by 8 bases, with 16 bases between. CDR3 in amino acids: CASSLSAGLGEKLFF. The CDR3 coding sequence is TGTGCCAGCAGCTTGTCCGCGGGGCTGGGGGAAAAACTGTTTTTT. Based on the CDR3 plus reference TRBV11-2 and TRBJ1-4, the full variable domain is EAGVAQSPRYKIIEKRQSVAFWCNPISGHATLYWYQQILGQGPKLLIQFQNNGVVDDSQLPKDRFSAERLKGVDSTLKIQPAKLEDSAVYLCASSLSAGLGEKLFFGSGTQLSVL.

The gene calls are TRBV27 and TRBJ2-4; 7 nucleotides match TRBD1. This CDR3 has 18 residues. The trim removed 5 bases at V and 3 bases at J, leaving 16 bases unmatched. The germline V gene encodes CDR1 MNHEY and CDR2 SMNVEV (reference sequence). The CDR3 DNA follows: TGTGCCAGCAGTCTCCCCCCTCACAGGGGATGGGTCAAAAACATTCAGTACTTC. The encoded protein is CASSLPPHRGWVKNIQYF.